This T cell receptor (beta chain) is drawn from a study of blood T cell repertoires in COVID-19. Background on the study: T cells, B-cell-depleted T cells, or PBMCs supplied cDNA or gDNA.

The study drew participants aged about 18 to 95 years from 24 US areas. Cohort 3 donors counted as recovered after two negative PCRs, clearance, or resolved symptoms. Only in-frame clones appear in the TCRdb table, and some are missing; sequencing was by immunoSEQ multiplex PCR. The sample contains about 260,000 clones, 88% of which appear only once. This sequence was found in a woman between 45 and 65 years old who had recovered from COVID-19. The sample was PBMCs or T cells enriched from blood (not recorded which).

CDR3 in amino acids: CASSTQVTVVKNIQYF. CDR3 in DNA: TGTGCCAGTAGTACCCAAGTGACAGTCGTCAAAAACATTCAGTACTTC. The chain carries TRBV19 and TRBJ2-4, with D possibly being TRBD1 (5 bases). The germline CDR1 and CDR2 sequences are LNHDA and SQIVND (reference sequence). Trimming cost V 4 bases and J 3 bases, with 16 bases left between them. The CDR3 totals 16 residues.